The next 14 T cell receptor beta chains were all read from a single sample in a study of persistence of HIV-infected CD4 T cells. Nonspecific anti-CD3/anti-CD28 bead stimulation represents the broad CD4+ T cell repertoire. Sorting of responding CD4+ T cells relied on upregulated CD40 ligand together with CD69. These receptors' targets are unknown. Sequencing used immunoSEQ version 4 in survey mode. The method was immunoSEQ multiplex PCR; TCRdb's version includes in-frame clones alone and lacks a portion of them. The repertoire holds some 41,000 clones, about nine tenths seen once, with approximately 1.4% in the top ten. The source material was CD4+ T cells sorted from PBMCs after approximately 20-hour stimulation, sampled from a patient who received antiretroviral therapy. These receptors all come from an adult man with HIV who was CMV-seropositive.

The sample holds a few counts of this clone. V and J are TRBV18 and TRBJ1-4, with a tentative D call TRBD1 (5 bases). The germline CDR1 and CDR2 sequences are KGHSH and LQKENI. The V and J ends lost 2 bases and 3 bases respectively, with 10 bases between them. CDR3 size: 15 residues. The CDR3: CASSPFETANEKLFF. The DNA of the CDR3 is TGTGCCAGCTCACCATTCGAGACAGCTAATGAAAAACTGTTTTTT.

This clone has a single count. It is likely a read error, because the conserved phenylalanine at the end of the CDR3 is missing. The limits of the CDR3 on the DNA are not certain, so only TCRdb's listed CDR3 is given. CDR3 loop: CAWTSNVGGCVR. The rearrangement links TRBV30 to TRBJ1-4. Germline V lookup: CDR1 GTSNPN, CDR2 SVGIG (reference sequence). Both ends counted, the CDR3 spans 12 residues.

This clone showed up just once. At the DNA level, this CDR3 is encoded by other sequences in the same sample as well. This chain joins TRBV5-4 and TRBJ1-6; TRBD1 is a possible D gene (5 bases). Trimming left V 4 bases short and J 5 bases short, with 10 bases between. Germline V CDR1 and CDR2: SGHNT, YYREEE (reference sequence). The CDR3 consists of 14 residues. The CDR3 is CASSTGRNNSPLHF. Written as DNA, the CDR3 is TGTGCCAGCAGCACGGGACGGAATAATTCACCCCTCCACTTT.

This clone was detected only once. The rearrangement joins TRBV7-2 to TRBJ2-1, with 8 bases identical to TRBD2. Germline V gives CDR1 SGHTA, CDR2 FQGNSA. Germline trimming cut 3 bases from V and 3 bases from J; bases unmatched to any gene: 10. The CDR3 covers 17 residues. The CDR3 nucleotides read TGTGCCAGCAGCTTGGGGGGGCAGCGGGAGTACTACAATGAGCAGTTCTTC. As protein: CASSLGGQREYYNEQFF.

The rearrangement links TRBV10-3 to TRBJ1-2; D might be TRBD1 (5 bases). CDR1 is ENHRY, CDR2 SYGVKD, per germline. Trimming took off 2 bases at V and 8 bases at J, with 15 bases between the two ends. The CDR3 extends over 14 amino acids. Here the CDR3 reads CAISEEWGVWGYTF. CDR3 DNA: TGTGCCATCAGTGAGGAATGGGGGGTATGGGGCTACACCTTC.

This clone showed up just once. The V and J genes are TRBV10-3 and TRBJ1-1; 8 bases map to TRBD1. The V segment lost 6 bases and the J segment 5 bases; nucleotides outside the gene matches: 5. Germline V lookup: CDR1 ENHRY, CDR2 SYGVKD. This CDR3 contains 13 residues. CDR3 bases: TGTGCCATCAGGACAGGGGTTATGACTGAAGCTTTCTTT. This translates into CAIRTGVMTEAFF.

This chain joins TRBV5-4 and TRBJ2-2; D possibly matches TRBD1 or TRBD2 (6 bases each). Germline loops: CDR1 SGHNT, CDR2 YYREEE (reference sequence). The CDR3 is 18 residues long. The V and J ends lost 4 bases and 1 base respectively, with 20 bases between them. The CDR3 loop is CASSGGPVGGGNTGELFF. In DNA, the CDR3 is TGTGCCAGCAGCGGGGGGCCAGTGGGGGGCGGGAACACCGGGGAGCTGTTTTTT.

J is TRBJ1-1 and V is TRBV7-2, with D perhaps matching TRBD1 (5 bases). The V gene lost 5 bases and the J gene lost 1 base, with 11 bases spanning the gap. Germline V gene data show CDR1 as SGHTA and CDR2 as FQGNSA. The CDR3 runs 14 residues. CDR3 sequence reads: CASSTGLKNTEAFF. DNA for the CDR3: TGTGCCAGCAGCACGGGACTAAAGAACACTGAAGCTTTCTTT.

This sequence joins TRBV28 and TRBJ2-2, with 7 bases fitting TRBD1. CDR3 length: 15 amino acids. J gave up 1 base and V 3 bases, and 2 bases lay outside the gene matches. Germline CDR1 reads MDHEN; CDR2 reads SYDVKM. CDR3: CASSLRQGNTGELFF. CDR3 coding DNA: TGTGCCAGCAGTTTGAGACAGGGGAACACCGGGGAGCTGTTTTTT.

This sequence joins TRBV7-3 and TRBJ2-3; possible D gene TRBD2, 6 bases. With 5 bases removed from V and 3 bases from J, the gap between germline ends came to 15 bases. Germline V gene lookup returns CDR1 SGHTA and CDR2 FQGTGA. The length of the CDR3 is 15 residues. CDR3 sequence: CASSAHGGQTDTQYF. CDR3 sequence (DNA): TGTGCCAGCAGCGCGCACGGAGGGCAGACAGATACGCAGTATTTT.

This clone was observed a handful of times. The rearrangement uses TRBV3-1 (or the pseudogene TRBV3-2) and TRBJ1-1, with D unclear. The V and J ends lost 4 bases and 2 bases respectively, with 8 bases between them. The CDR3 loop spans 13 amino acids. From germline, CDR1 is LGHDT and CDR2 YNNKEL (reference sequence). DNA for the CDR3: TGTGCCAGCAGCCCCTGGTCTAACACTGAAGCTTTCTTT. Residues: CASSPWSNTEAFF.

The gene calls are TRBV30 and TRBJ1-1; TRBD1 might be the D (6 bases). The germline V gene has CDR1 GTSNPN and CDR2 SVGIG (reference sequence). V was trimmed by 0 bases and J by 4 bases, leaving 9 bases between them. The CDR3 runs to 13 residues. The CDR3 protein is CAWSVQGTTEAFF. CDR3 DNA: TGTGCCTGGAGTGTACAGGGAACCACTGAAGCTTTCTTT.

The CDR3 DNA is TGTGCCAGCAATGGTTGGGCGGGAGGGTACTCTGGGGCCAACGTCCTGACTTTC. Its translation is CASNGWAGGYSGANVLTF. The chain joins TRBV2 to TRBJ2-6; 9 nucleotides match TRBD2. The V segment lost 7 bases and the J segment 0 bases; nucleotides outside the gene matches: 10. CDR3 length: 18 residues. Germline CDR1 is SNHLY and CDR2 is FYNNEI.

V gene TRBV23-1 combines with J gene TRBJ2-3; the D is unclear. TRBV23-1 is assigned to the ORF class and has an uncertain function. The CDR3 has 14 residues. V gave up 4 bases and J gave up 0 bases, with 8 bases separating them. CDR3 coding DNA: TGCGCCAGCAGTCGGCTGGGCAGCACAGATACGCAGTATTTT. Amino acids: CASSRLGSTDTQYF.